The 20 T cell receptor beta chains given below trace back to one sample, sequenced in a study of shared T cell receptors in the human thymus. Method: immunoSEQ multiplex PCR; TCRdb's copy keeps in-frame clones and lacks some. The sample carries around 340,000 clones, approximately 95% recorded once. The sample comprised thymocytes. These TCRs come from a human donor.

The rearrangement joins TRBV29-1 to TRBJ2-5, with 11 bases aligning to TRBD2. The germline V gene encodes CDR1 SQVTM and CDR2 ANQGSEA. This CDR3 spans 15 amino acids. Germline trimming cut 1 base from V and 2 bases from J; bases unmatched to any gene: 3. The CDR3 coding sequence is TGCAGCGTTGAAGTTGGGACTAGCGGACAAGAGACCCAGTACTTC. It yields the protein CSVEVGTSGQETQYF.

This clone showed up just a few times. The V and J genes are TRBV7-9 and TRBJ1-5, with 8 positions matching TRBD1. Germline CDR1 reads SEHNR; CDR2 reads FQNEAQ (reference sequence). J lost 5 bases, V lost 5 bases, and 5 bases had no gene match. This CDR3 has 14 amino acids. The CDR3 region is CASSPDRGDQPQHF. The CDR3 bases are TGTGCCAGCAGCCCAGACAGGGGCGATCAGCCCCAGCATTTT. The full variable domain, with the rest looked up from reference TRBV7-9 and TRBJ1-5, is DTGVSQNPRHKITKRGQNVTFRCDPISEHNRLYWYRQTLGQGPEFLTYFQNEAQLEKSRLLSDRFSAERPKGSFSTLEIQRTEQGDSAMYLCASSPDRGDQPQHFGDGTRLSIL.

This chain connects TRBV28 to TRBJ2-3; the match to TRBD2 covers 10 bases. V dropped 10 bases and J dropped 10; count of bases not matched to a gene: 11. This CDR3 is built from 13 residues. Germline CDR1 reads MDHEN; CDR2 reads SYDVKM. The CDR3 loop reads CATTSGMPSPQYF. As DNA, the CDR3 is TGTGCCACAACTAGCGGGATGCCTTCGCCGCAGTATTTT.

The chain links TRBV7-6 to TRBJ1-1; D is possibly TRBD1 (6 bases). Between the trimmed V and J ends, which lost 4 bases and 2 bases, there was a span of 17 bases. CDR3 length: 16 residues. In germline, CDR1 is SGHVS, CDR2 FNYEAQ. CDR3 coding DNA: TGTGCCAGCAGCTCACGCTCGGGACACTTTAACACTGAAGCTTTCTTT. Translation gives CASSSRSGHFNTEAFF.

The chain joins TRBV4-2 to TRBJ2-7; tentative D call: TRBD2 (5 bases). Trimming took 0 bases from V and 2 from J, leaving 11 bases between them. Germline V gene data show CDR1 as LGHNA and CDR2 as YNFKEQ. The CDR3 contains 15 residues. The CDR3 region is CASSQEVWETYEQYF. DNA of the CDR3: TGTGCCAGCAGCCAAGAGGTCTGGGAGACCTACGAGCAGTACTTC.

The genes are TRBV11-3 and TRBJ2-1, with a possible D match to TRBD2 (6 bases). Trimming stripped 5 bases from V and 5 bases from J, with 13 bases between. CDR1 is SGHNT and CDR2 is YENEEA in the germline V gene. The CDR3 extends over 14 amino acids. The CDR3 DNA follows: TGTGCCAGCAGCCAGAGCGGGTACCACAATGAGCAGTTCTTC. As protein: CASSQSGYHNEQFF.

This chain connects TRBV27 to TRBJ2-1; D is uncertain. Trimming stripped 2 bases from V and 10 bases from J, with 9 bases between. Germline values: CDR1 MNHEY, CDR2 SMNVEV (reference sequence). The CDR3 spans 12 residues. The CDR3 coding sequence is TGTGCCAGCAGTTTACCTATCGGGGAGCAGTTCTTC. Its protein product is CASSLPIGEQFF.

The chain couples TRBV5-1 to TRBJ1-1; D perhaps matches TRBD1 (5 bases). The CDR3 has 13 amino acids. The V end was cut by 5 bases, the J end by 1 base, with 9 bases between. The germline V gene encodes CDR1 SGHRS and CDR2 YFSETQ. In DNA form, the CDR3 reads TGCGCCAGCAGTCAGCAGGGGAACACTGAAGCTTTCTTT. This translates into CASSQQGNTEAFF.

The CDR3 region is CASRFSASYNEQFF. The CDR3 DNA reads TGTGCCAGCAGATTTAGCGCCTCCTACAATGAGCAGTTCTTC. The chain couples TRBV27 to TRBJ2-1; perhaps TRBD2 as D (5 bases). This CDR3 is built from 14 residues. Trimming took 6 bases from V and 0 from J, leaving 9 bases between them. CDR1 and CDR2 (germline): MNHEY, SMNVEV (reference sequence).

The V call is TRBV20-1, the J call TRBJ2-7, with 7 bases fitting TRBD2. The germline V gene has CDR1 DFQATT and CDR2 SNEGSKA (reference sequence). CDR3 length: 11 amino acids. V was clipped by 4 bases and J by 5 bases; unmatched bases: 2. CDR3: CSATGRDEQYF. CDR3 nucleotide sequence: TGCAGTGCTACAGGGAGGGACGAGCAGTACTTC.

The genes are TRBV5-5 and TRBJ1-4; a weak D match, TRBD1 (6 bases). CDR3 size: 15 residues. CDR1 is SGHKS and CDR2 is YYEKEE in the germline V gene (reference sequence). V was cut by 3 bases and J by 8 bases, with 17 bases left in between. CDR3 sequence: CASSSYRAVGEKLFF. The CDR3 DNA sequence: TGTGCCAGCAGCTCATACAGGGCCGTGGGAGAAAAACTGTTTTTT.

The CDR3 loop reads CASSRSNTDTQYF. CDR3 sequence (DNA): TGTGCCAGCAGCCGCTCCAACACAGATACGCAGTATTTT. The rearrangement uses TRBV5-6 and TRBJ2-3, with D uncertain. The CDR3 sequence is 13 residues long. Trimming left V 4 bases short and J 2 bases short, with 8 bases between. Germline CDR1 SGHDT, CDR2 YYEEEE.

The chain combines TRBV28 with TRBJ2-1; D remains unclear. V was cut by 6 bases and J by 0 bases, with 12 bases left in between. The CDR3 covers 15 residues. The germline CDR1 and CDR2 sequences are MDHEN and SYDVKM. The CDR3 here is CASSPPSLSYNEQFF. The CDR3 nucleotides read TGTGCCAGCAGCCCTCCGTCCCTCTCCTACAATGAGCAGTTCTTC.

The chain has TRBV18 and TRBJ1-3; no clear D. The germline CDR1 and CDR2 sequences are KGHSH and LQKENI. The CDR3 has 15 amino acids. Trimming took off 6 bases at V and 0 bases at J, with 12 bases between the two ends. CDR3 DNA: TGTGCCAGCTCCCCCGGACGGATCTCTGGAAACACCATATATTTT. Amino acids: CASSPGRISGNTIYF.

This chain links TRBV28 with TRBJ1-2; 9 nucleotides agree with TRBD1. The CDR3 loop spans 16 amino acids. The germline CDR1 and CDR2 sequences are MDHEN and SYDVKM. V dropped 6 bases and J dropped 0; count of bases not matched to a gene: 8. The CDR3 protein is CASSMTGGKANYGYTF. Here the CDR3 DNA reads TGTGCCAGCAGCATGACAGGGGGGAAAGCTAACTATGGCTACACCTTC.

The rearrangement links TRBV6-4 to TRBJ2-1, with 14 bases that match TRBD2. The junction had 1 base not matched to a gene; V was cut back by 3 bases and J by 3 bases. Germline V lookup: CDR1 MRHNA, CDR2 SNTAGT. The CDR3 is 16 amino acids. CDR3 bases: TGTGCCAGCAGTGAGACTAGCGGGAGGGACTACAATGAGCAGTTCTTC. This sequence encodes CASSETSGRDYNEQFF.

The chain recombines TRBV5-1 with TRBJ2-7, with 8 positions matching TRBD1. The CDR3 covers 14 residues. Germline trimming cut 3 bases from V and 5 bases from J; bases unmatched to any gene: 7. Per germline, CDR1 SGHRS and CDR2 YFSETQ. The DNA for the CDR3 is TGCGCCAGCAGCTCGCCGGACAGGGTCAACGAGCAGTACTTC. Its protein is CASSSPDRVNEQYF.

The chain combines TRBV18 with TRBJ1-2; D remains ambiguous. The germline gives CDR1 KGHSH, CDR2 LQKENI. Trimming removed 6 bases from V and 3 bases from J, with 11 bases in between. CDR3 length: 13 amino acids. CDR3 protein: CASSFDNHYGYTF. CDR3 bases: TGTGCCAGCTCGTTCGACAACCACTATGGCTACACCTTC.

The rearrangement links TRBV28 to TRBJ2-7, with 10 bases fitting TRBD1. In germline, CDR1 is MDHEN, CDR2 SYDVKM. Trimming cost V 7 bases and J 5 bases; bases outside gene matches: 8. CDR3 length equals 14 residues. The CDR3 spells CASIPGQGLHEQYF. The DNA of the CDR3 is TGTGCCAGCATTCCGGGACAGGGGTTACACGAGCAGTACTTC.

V is TRBV14 and J is TRBJ2-1; 7 nucleotides match TRBD2. The CDR3 covers 16 residues. V shed 0 bases and J 4 bases; nucleotides not matched to a gene: 6. Germline lookup yields CDR1 SGHDN and CDR2 FVKESK. The CDR3 DNA follows: TGTGCCAGCAGCCAAGAATCAGCGGGGTCATACAATGAGCAGTTCTTC. Translation gives CASSQESAGSYNEQFF.